The entry below gives a single T cell receptor beta chain sequence along with its context. The entry originates in a study of blood T cell repertoires in COVID-19. Study as a whole: Spain, Italy and the United States supplied samples that represented acute and convalescent COVID-19. PBMCs, B-cell-depleted T cells, or T cells provided the cDNA or gDNA that made up the material.

J was trimmed by 9 bases and V by 1 base; bases with no gene match: 7. There are 15 residues in the CDR3. Germline V gives CDR1 SGHTA, CDR2 FQGNSA. Original processing notes: How many nucleated cells were present was estimated from reference gene primer amplification. Produced via immunoSEQ multiplex PCR; TCRdb's table is partial and in-frame only. V and J calls plus clone size are reproduced from that table; the DNA served to infer D and trimming. The data show some 200,000 clones, just over 85% seen once. The specimen sequenced was peripheral blood. The V gene is TRBV7-2, the J gene TRBJ2-3, with TRBD2 matching 10 bases. This clonotype was sampled from a man older than 75 with acute or convalescent COVID-19. The CDR3 DNA reads TGTGCCAGCAGCTTAGATGGGACTAGCGCCGGAACGCAGTATTTT. Protein: CASSLDGTSAGTQYF.